This T cell receptor beta chain was found in a study of CD8 T cells in ankylosing spondylitis. The CDR3 is 13 residues long. Germline CDR1 and CDR2: LGHDT and YNNKEL (reference sequence). The junction had 4 bases not matched to a gene; V was cut back by 4 bases and J by 5 bases. TCRdb analysed the 5' RACE reads with MiXCR anew, one entry per CDR3 protein. The profile covers about 340,000 distinct CDR3 sequences, with about 15% appearing a single time and 0.85% to 1.4% taken by the ten largest. The chain has TRBV3-1 and TRBJ2-7; 8 nucleotides line up with TRBD1. The material sequenced was blood, either unsorted or a sorted T cell fraction (not recorded which). This receptor was taken from a male donor with ankylosing spondylitis or in good health (not recorded which). CDR3 in amino acids: CASSLRGLNEQYF. The CDR3, as DNA: TGTGCCAGCAGCCTCAGGGGGCTCAACGAGCAGTACTTC.